The 20 T cell receptor beta chains presented below share a single source sample, sequenced in a study of blood T cell repertoires in COVID-19. Sequenced by immunoSEQ multiplex PCR; TCRdb stores in-frame clones only, minus some. Of 240,000 or so clones in the sample, roughly four fifths are singletons; the top ten hold around 1.9%. Material for sequencing was peripheral blood. These receptors were collected from a woman older than 75 with acute or convalescent COVID-19.

The rearrangement uses TRBV7-2 and TRBJ2-7; 14 positions match TRBD2. CDR3 length: 15 residues. Trimming took 5 bases from V and 2 from J; bases not matched to a gene: 2. CDR1 SGHTA and CDR2 FQGNSA come from the germline V gene. CDR3 residues: CASSRTSGGPYEQYF. The DNA for the CDR3 is TGTGCCAGCAGCAGGACTAGCGGGGGGCCCTACGAGCAGTACTTC.

A note on this clone: Within the sample, other DNA sequences also encode this same CDR3. CDR3: CASSASGTFYEQFF. The CDR3 DNA reads TGTGCCAGCAGTGCATCCGGGACTTTTTATGAGCAGTTCTTC. The chain joins TRBV2 to TRBJ2-1, with TRBD2 as a possible D gene (6 bases). Trimming shortened V by 4 bases and J by 8 bases, and 15 bases separated the two germline ends. From germline, CDR1 is SNHLY and CDR2 FYNNEI. The CDR3 runs to 14 residues.

The chain employs TRBV7-6 and TRBJ2-3; 11 bases agree with TRBD1. V lost 5 bases to trimming and J lost 4 bases; unmatched junction nucleotides: 5. Germline V gene sequence: CDR1 SGHVS, CDR2 FNYEAQ. CDR3 size: 15 residues. The CDR3 sequence: CASSTPGQGADTQYF. CDR3 coding DNA: TGTGCCAGCAGCACTCCGGGACAGGGGGCAGATACGCAGTATTTT.

The V and J genes are TRBV7-2 and TRBJ1-5; the D gene is possibly TRBD1 (6 bases). Germline CDR1 and CDR2: SGHTA and FQGNSA. The CDR3 consists of 14 residues. Trimming left V 3 bases short and J 8 bases short, with 14 bases between. The CDR3 region is CASSFGGLREPQHF. The CDR3 DNA reads TGTGCCAGCAGCTTTGGGGGCCTGAGGGAGCCCCAGCATTTT.

The chain recombines TRBV5-6 with TRBJ2-1, with 7 bases that match TRBD2. The CDR3 has 16 amino acids. Looked up from germline, CDR1 is SGHDT and CDR2 is YYEEEE. V was pared by 5 bases and J by 0 bases, with 8 bases of the junction left unmatched. Written as DNA, the CDR3 is TGTGCCAGCAGACCAGGAGCGGGAAACTCCTACAATGAGCAGTTCTTC. Translated: CASRPGAGNSYNEQFF.

The V call is TRBV18, the J call TRBJ1-2, with D unresolved. The germline gives CDR1 KGHSH, CDR2 LQKENI. The CDR3 is 15 amino acids. With 3 bases removed from V and 0 bases from J, the gap between germline ends came to 11 bases. CDR3 nucleotide sequence: TGTGCCAGCTCACCGGCACACCCCGCTAACTATGGCTACACCTTC. Amino acids: CASSPAHPANYGYTF.

This clone has just a few counts. The CDR3: CASSSGQGSSYNEQFF. As DNA, the CDR3 is TGCGCCAGCAGCTCGGGACAGGGTAGCTCCTACAATGAGCAGTTCTTC. The chain recombines TRBV5-1 with TRBJ2-1; 9 nucleotides line up with TRBD1. J gave up 0 bases and V 3 bases, and 4 bases lay outside the gene matches. The CDR3 totals 16 residues. Looked up from germline, CDR1 is SGHRS and CDR2 is YFSETQ.

The rearrangement links TRBV6-6 to TRBJ2-5, with a weak D call TRBD1 (5 bases). V was pared by 2 bases and J by 1 base, with 11 bases between. The CDR3 contains 15 residues. From germline, CDR1 is MNHNY and CDR2 SVGAGI (reference sequence). The CDR3 spells CASSYPQGIQETQYF. The CDR3 DNA reads as TGTGCCAGCAGTTACCCCCAGGGCATCCAAGAGACCCAGTACTTC.

This clone showed up just a few times. The chain employs TRBV3-1 (or the pseudogene TRBV3-2) and TRBJ2-7; TRBD2 matches 9 bases. Unmatched junction bases numbered 6, after V lost 1 base and J lost 2 bases. Germline V gene sequence: CDR1 LGHDT, CDR2 YNNKEL (reference sequence). CDR3 length: 16 amino acids. DNA for the CDR3: TGTGCCAGCAGCCAAGGATCTCGCGGGGGGGCCTACGAGCAGTACTTC. This sequence encodes CASSQGSRGGAYEQYF.

The V and J genes are TRBV10-3 and TRBJ2-3; D perhaps matches TRBD1 (7 bases). Trimming left V 4 bases short and J 4 bases short, with 15 bases between. The CDR3 has 15 amino acids. Germline V lookup: CDR1 ENHRY, CDR2 SYGVKD. The CDR3 sequence: CAISGRGLGADTQYF. The CDR3 DNA sequence: TGTGCCATCAGTGGGAGGGGGCTGGGCGCAGATACGCAGTATTTT.

To note about this clone: One end of the junction varies from germline; a read error may be responsible. The genes are TRBV5-1 and TRBJ2-7; TRBD1 matches at 7 bases. There are 15 residues in the CDR3. Per germline, CDR1 SGHRS and CDR2 YFSETQ. CDR3 sequence: CASSLAPGQPSSQSF. The CDR3 DNA follows: TGCGCCAGCAGCTTGGCTCCGGGACAGCCCTCCAGCCAGAGCTTC.

J is TRBJ1-1 and V is TRBV24-1; D is possibly TRBD1 (6 bases). The CDR3 sequence is 12 residues long. Germline lookup yields CDR1 KGHDR and CDR2 SFDVKD. The V end lost 3 bases, the J end lost 10 bases, and 11 bases lay between the germline ends. The CDR3 DNA follows: TGTGCCACCAGTGATCAACAGGGCGCAGCTTTCTTT. Protein sequence: CATSDQQGAAFF.

This clone appeared once. The chain uses TRBV5-1 and TRBJ1-2; D uncertain. CDR3 size: 13 residues. V lost 6 bases, J lost 1 base, and 10 bases lay in between. Germline loops: CDR1 SGHRS, CDR2 YFSETQ. CDR3 coding DNA: TGCGCCAGCACTCCTGACATTAACTATGGCTACACCTTC. Residues: CASTPDINYGYTF.

The chain couples TRBV7-9 to TRBJ2-1, with 8 bases aligning to TRBD2. Per the germline V gene, CDR1 is SEHNR and CDR2 is FQNEAQ (reference sequence). V dropped 2 bases and J dropped 4; count of bases not matched to a gene: 10. This CDR3 has 17 amino acids. CDR3 sequence (DNA): TGTGCCAGCAGCTTACCCCCAACTAGCGGAGATTACAATGAGCAGTTCTTC. Encoded protein: CASSLPPTSGDYNEQFF.

The chain joins TRBV10-1 to TRBJ2-1, with TRBD2 identical over 10 bases. Germline trimming cut 5 bases from V and 9 bases from J; bases unmatched to any gene: 7. There are 14 residues in the CDR3. Germline V gives CDR1 WNHNN, CDR2 SYGVQD (reference sequence). The CDR3 DNA is TGCGCCAGCAGTACCAGCGGGAGGGCCTGTGAGCAGTTCTTC. This gives the protein CASSTSGRACEQFF.

V usage is TRBV11-2 and J usage is TRBJ2-6, with D uncertain. Germline loops: CDR1 SGHAT, CDR2 FQNNGV. This CDR3 spans 13 amino acids. V lost 2 bases and J lost 3, with 2 bases in between. The CDR3 nucleotides read TGTGCCAGCAGCTTATATGGGGCCAACGTCCTGACTTTC. This encodes CASSLYGANVLTF.

The V gene is TRBV6-5, the J gene TRBJ2-1, with 8 bases fitting TRBD1. J was trimmed by 6 bases and V by 6 bases; bases with no gene match: 7. This CDR3 has 14 amino acids. CDR1 and CDR2 from the germline V gene are MNHEY and SVGAGI. The CDR3 sequence is CASSVNTGGNEQFF. DNA for the CDR3: TGTGCCAGCAGCGTAAATACAGGGGGCAATGAGCAGTTCTTC.

The CDR3 loop reads CATSDSGGGSSYNEQFF. The DNA of the CDR3 is TGTGCCACCAGTGACTCGGGAGGTGGATCAAGTTACAATGAGCAGTTCTTC. The genes are TRBV24-1 and TRBJ2-1; the match to TRBD2 covers 7 bases. After removal of 4 bases from V and 4 bases from J, the junction contained 12 bases not matched to a gene. The CDR3 is 17 amino acids. The germline gives CDR1 KGHDR, CDR2 SFDVKD.

V usage is TRBV4-3 and J usage is TRBJ2-3, with D unresolved. The CDR3 spans 16 residues. CDR1 LGHNA and CDR2 YSLEER come from the germline V gene. With 0 bases removed from V and 0 bases from J, the gap between germline ends came to 10 bases. The chain's CDR3 is CASSQDAYPSTDTQYF. DNA for the CDR3: TGCGCCAGCAGCCAAGACGCCTACCCTAGCACAGATACGCAGTATTTT.

J is TRBJ1-2 and V is TRBV5-4; 8 bases align to TRBD1. Germline assignment: CDR1 SGHNT and CDR2 YYREEE (reference sequence). CDR3 length: 13 amino acids. V lost 0 bases, J lost 8 bases, and 3 bases stayed unmatched. CDR3: CASSLGTGFGYTF. The CDR3 nucleotides read TGTGCCAGCAGCTTGGGGACAGGGTTCGGCTACACCTTC.